These 27 T cell receptor beta chains originate from one sample sequenced in a study of blood T cells in healthy people across ages. A J-beta primer mix and a sample-barcoded 5' primer were used in a second PCR of about 6 to 12 cycles. Each CDR3 protein is one row after TCRdb ran MiXCR on the 5' RACE reads. The sample consists of a few hundred thousand distinct CDR3 sequences, approximately 52% of them appearing once. The sequencing input was blood. The receptors derive from a man aged 55 to 70 in good health.

The genes are TRBV7-2 and TRBJ1-1, with D tentatively TRBD1 (5 bases). There are 15 residues in the CDR3. Germline loops: CDR1 SGHTA, CDR2 FQGNSA. V was shortened by 6 bases and J by 1 base, with 15 bases between the two germline ends. The CDR3 reads CASRQSGRANTEAFF. The CDR3 DNA reads as TGTGCCAGCAGGCAAAGCGGCAGGGCGAACACTGAAGCTTTCTTT.

The V gene is TRBV30, the J gene TRBJ2-4; 12 bases agree with TRBD2. The last part of the DNA fits TRBJ2-7 better; the J call may be wrong. CDR1 is GTSNPN, CDR2 SVGIG, per germline (reference sequence). CDR3 length: 15 residues. The CDR3 here is CAWSGTSGRLYEQYF. CDR3 sequence (DNA): TGTGCCTGGAGTGGTACTAGCGGGAGGCTCTACGAGCAGTACTTC.

This rearrangement joins TRBV7-9 to TRBJ2-7; tentatively, D is TRBD1 or TRBD2 (6 bases each). The CDR3 extends over 15 amino acids. V lost 5 bases and J 2 bases, leaving 16 bases between the germline ends. Germline loops: CDR1 SEHNR, CDR2 FQNEAQ (reference sequence). CDR3 region: CASSPIRGPTYEQYF. For the CDR3, the DNA is TGTGCCAGCAGCCCTATCCGGGGGCCGACCTACGAGCAGTACTTC.

The V call is TRBV4-2, the J call TRBJ2-7; 14 bases align to TRBD2. With 3 bases clipped from V and 2 bases from J, the junction kept 6 bases outside the gene matches. Germline V CDR1 and CDR2: LGHNA, YNFKEQ. This CDR3 spans 17 amino acids. CDR3 DNA sequence: TGTGCCAGCAGCCACTCTGAGACTAGCGGGAGGGCCTACGAGCAGTACTTC. Translated, it gives CASSHSETSGRAYEQYF.

This clonotype was observed once. This sequence joins TRBV4-3 and TRBJ2-1, with no clear D. Trimming removed 0 bases from V and 6 bases from J, with 15 bases in between. The CDR3 totals 16 residues. Germline V CDR1 and CDR2: LGHNA, YSLEER. As DNA, the CDR3 is TGCGCCAGCAGCCAAGAAGCTAGAGCGAGGTTCAATGAGCAGTTCTTC. It is translated as CASSQEARARFNEQFF.

The chain links TRBV10-3 to TRBJ2-7, with D possibly being TRBD1 or TRBD2 (6 bases each). The better agreement between TRBJ2-5 and the DNA end casts doubt on the J call. Germline values: CDR1 ENHRY, CDR2 SYGVKD. The CDR3 is 14 amino acids. CDR3 coding DNA: TGTGCCACCCGGGGGCCTGAGGGGGTGGAGACCCAGTACTTC. Encoded protein: CATRGPEGVETQYF.

The chain uses TRBV5-1 and TRBJ1-4; the D gene is possibly TRBD1 (6 bases). The CDR3 length is 13 residues. Looked up from germline, CDR1 is SGHRS and CDR2 is YFSETQ. The V end lost 4 bases, the J end lost 8 bases, and 12 bases lay between the germline ends. Here the CDR3 reads CASSKGQGEKLFF. In DNA form, the CDR3 reads TGCGCCAGCAGCAAGGGCCAGGGGGAAAAACTGTTTTTT.

The chain couples TRBV10-3 to TRBJ2-5; 7 positions agree with TRBD1. V shed 10 bases and J 0 bases; nucleotides not matched to a gene: 5. The CDR3 totals 13 residues. Germline loops: CDR1 ENHRY, CDR2 SYGVKD. The chain's CDR3 is CATHTGDQETQYF. In DNA, the CDR3 is TGTGCCACTCATACAGGGGACCAAGAGACCCAGTACTTC.

This clonotype was recorded many times. The chain is built from TRBV3-1 and TRBJ2-1, with D possibly TRBD2 on 6 matching bases. CDR1 and CDR2 (germline): LGHDT, YNNKEL (reference sequence). The germline V and J ends were trimmed by 4 bases and 5 bases, with 6 bases remaining between them. The CDR3 totals 12 residues. The CDR3 bases are TGTGCCAGCAGCCGGAGGGACAATGAGCAGTTCTTC. Translation gives CASSRRDNEQFF.

The chain is built from TRBV29-1 and TRBJ2-5; 7 bases are shared with TRBD1. The J call may not be correct, given that the DNA end is closer to TRBJ2-7. CDR1 is SQVTM and CDR2 is ANQGSEA in the germline V gene. The CDR3 consists of 12 residues. The CDR3 DNA is TGCAGCGCCATACCAGGGGGTAGCGAGCAGTACTTC. Amino acid sequence: CSAIPGGSEQYF.

The V call is TRBV7-2, the J call TRBJ1-2; D not certain. Trimming shortened V by 6 bases and J by 4 bases, and 12 bases separated the two germline ends. This CDR3 is built from 13 residues. Germline V gives CDR1 SGHTA, CDR2 FQGNSA. This CDR3 is CASRPDGGYGYTF. The DNA for the CDR3 is TGTGCCAGCAGGCCCGATGGAGGCTATGGCTACACCTTC.

This clonotype has just one count. The chain carries TRBV9 and TRBJ2-7; tentative D call: TRBD2 (6 bases). Trimming left V 5 bases short and J 4 bases short, with 16 bases between. The germline V gene encodes CDR1 SGDLS and CDR2 YYNGEE. This CDR3 comprises 14 residues. CDR3 DNA: TGTGCCAGCAGTGTTGGAGTGGAGGGTTACGAGCAGTACTTC. It encodes CASSVGVEGYEQYF.

This clonotype came up a few times. The rearrangement uses TRBV6-2 or TRBV6-3 and TRBJ2-7, with D perhaps matching TRBD2 (6 bases). CDR1 and CDR2 from the germline V gene are MNHEY and SVGEGT. V was trimmed by 0 bases and J by 5 bases, leaving 11 bases between them. This CDR3 spans 14 amino acids. CDR3 loop: CASSYSYGGNEQYF. The DNA of the CDR3 is TGTGCCAGCAGTTACTCTTACGGAGGGAACGAGCAGTACTTC.

The CDR3 region has the DNA TGTGCCAGCAGCCAAACAGTGCCCCCCTACGAGCAGTACTTC. Encoded protein: CASSQTVPPYEQYF. The chain links TRBV28 to TRBJ2-5; D unclear. The last part of the DNA fits TRBJ2-7 better; the J call may be wrong. The CDR3 covers 14 residues. CDR1 and CDR2 (germline): MDHEN, SYDVKM.

The rearrangement links TRBV18 to TRBJ2-1; D is undetermined. V was trimmed by 0 bases and J by 9 bases, leaving 6 bases between them. The CDR3 is 12 residues long. Looked up from germline, CDR1 is KGHSH and CDR2 is LQKENI. The CDR3 reads CASSPPDREQFF. The DNA of the CDR3 is TGTGCCAGCTCACCACCCGATCGTGAGCAGTTCTTC.

The CDR3 DNA reads TGCGCCAGCACCTCGACAGGCAACTACGAGCAGTACTTC. This sequence encodes CASTSTGNYEQYF. This sequence joins TRBV5-1 and TRBJ2-7, with a possible D match to TRBD1 (6 bases). This CDR3 spans 13 amino acids. Germline CDR1 reads SGHRS; CDR2 reads YFSETQ. The V and J ends lost 6 bases and 3 bases respectively, with 13 bases between them.

V usage is TRBV20-1 and J usage is TRBJ1-1, with a weak D call TRBD1 (6 bases). The germline V gene has CDR1 DFQATT and CDR2 SNEGSKA (reference sequence). V lost 5 bases, J lost 1 base, and 17 bases lay in between. The CDR3 sequence is 15 residues long. In DNA, the CDR3 is TGCAGTGCTCCCAAGGGTGGGGGCTGGAACACTGAAGCTTTCTTT. Protein sequence: CSAPKGGGWNTEAFF.

The chain joins TRBV4-2 to TRBJ2-7, with D tentatively TRBD2 (5 bases). The CDR3 spans 15 residues. Germline values: CDR1 LGHNA, CDR2 YNFKEQ. The V gene lost 0 bases and the J gene lost 0 bases, with 9 bases spanning the gap. CDR3 in amino acids: CASSQDEGSSYEQYF. The DNA for the CDR3 is TGTGCCAGCAGCCAAGATGAGGGAAGCTCCTACGAGCAGTACTTC.

The V and J genes are TRBV28 and TRBJ2-1; 16 bases align to TRBD2. V was pared by 4 bases and J by 6 bases, with 18 bases of the junction left unmatched. This CDR3 spans 21 amino acids. Germline V gene data show CDR1 as MDHEN and CDR2 as SYDVKM. CDR3 sequence (DNA): TGTGCCAGCAGTTCCCCGTCCCCGGGACTAGCGGGGGGGGTCGTCGGCAATGAGCAGTTCTTC. Its translation is CASSSPSPGLAGGVVGNEQFF.

This clonotype was counted a few times. The chain couples TRBV5-4 to TRBJ2-6, with 11 bases matching TRBD2. The CDR3 runs 18 residues. Trimming removed 1 base from V and 0 bases from J; junction bases left unmatched: 3. Germline-derived CDR1 and CDR2 are SGHNT and YYREEE (reference sequence). The CDR3 sequence is CASSLPSGGISGANVLTF. The CDR3, as DNA: TGTGCCAGCAGCTTGCCTAGCGGGGGGATCTCTGGGGCCAACGTCCTGACTTTC.

The table lists this clonotype with many counts. The chain links TRBV25-1 to TRBJ2-5; a possible D gene is TRBD1 (6 bases). V was pared by 1 base and J by 4 bases, with 10 bases between. In germline, CDR1 is MGHDK, CDR2 SYGVNS. The CDR3 runs 14 residues. Here the CDR3 DNA reads TGTGCCAGCAGTGAATCGAGGGGGTCAGAGACCCAGTACTTC. This translates into CASSESRGSETQYF.

There are many counts of this clonotype. The chain links TRBV29-1 to TRBJ2-7; maybe TRBD1 (6 bases). Trimming took off 5 bases at V and 4 bases at J, with 12 bases between the two ends. The CDR3 spans 12 residues. Germline CDR1 SQVTM, CDR2 ANQGSEA. The CDR3 reads CSVTRDTYEQYF. The CDR3 nucleotides read TGCAGCGTTACCCGGGACACTTACGAGCAGTACTTC.

As concerns this clonotype: A much larger clone differs from this one at a single base, so this may be a read error. This chain connects TRBV20-1 to TRBJ2-1, with D possibly matching TRBD1 (7 bases). Trimming left V 0 bases short and J 5 bases short, with 14 bases between. There are 15 residues in the CDR3. In germline, CDR1 is DFQATT, CDR2 SNEGSKA (reference sequence). The CDR3: CSARDGRGRHNEQFF. In DNA, the CDR3 is TGCAGTGCTAGAGATGGCAGGGGGAGGCACAATGAGCAGTTCTTC.

The genes are TRBV5-1 and TRBJ2-5, with D possibly TRBD1 on 6 matching bases. Germline V lookup: CDR1 SGHRS, CDR2 YFSETQ. Trimming shortened V by 5 bases and J by 5 bases, and 16 bases separated the two germline ends. This CDR3 has 14 residues. The CDR3 here is CASRLQGRRETQYF. For the CDR3, the DNA is TGCGCCAGCAGATTACAGGGTAGACGGGAGACCCAGTACTTC.

The chain carries TRBV6-1 and TRBJ2-1; D is tentatively TRBD1 or TRBD2 (5 bases each). Germline lookup yields CDR1 MNHNS and CDR2 SASEGT. This CDR3 has 15 amino acids. Between the trimmed V and J ends, which lost 4 bases and 2 bases, there was a span of 12 bases. This chain's CDR3 is CASSVFGTTYNEQFF. The CDR3 nucleotides read TGTGCCAGCAGTGTGTTCGGGACCACCTACAATGAGCAGTTCTTC.

This clonotype has a count of ten or more. The chain couples TRBV12-3 or TRBV12-4 to TRBJ2-7, with 7 bases lining up with TRBD1. The J segment lost 3 bases and the V segment lost 5 bases, leaving 1 base of the junction unmatched. This CDR3 contains 12 residues. As DNA, the CDR3 is TGTGCCAGCAGTCGGGACAGCTACGAGCAGTACTTC. As protein: CASSRDSYEQYF.

This chain joins TRBV29-1 and TRBJ2-3, with a possible D match to TRBD2 (5 bases). The CDR3 consists of 17 residues. From germline, CDR1 is SQVTM and CDR2 ANQGSEA. Trimming took 4 bases from V and 2 from J, leaving 22 bases between them. The DNA of the CDR3 is TGCAGCGTTGTATGGTTGGGGATCGGGGTTCTCACAGATACGCAGTATTTT. As protein: CSVVWLGIGVLTDTQYF.